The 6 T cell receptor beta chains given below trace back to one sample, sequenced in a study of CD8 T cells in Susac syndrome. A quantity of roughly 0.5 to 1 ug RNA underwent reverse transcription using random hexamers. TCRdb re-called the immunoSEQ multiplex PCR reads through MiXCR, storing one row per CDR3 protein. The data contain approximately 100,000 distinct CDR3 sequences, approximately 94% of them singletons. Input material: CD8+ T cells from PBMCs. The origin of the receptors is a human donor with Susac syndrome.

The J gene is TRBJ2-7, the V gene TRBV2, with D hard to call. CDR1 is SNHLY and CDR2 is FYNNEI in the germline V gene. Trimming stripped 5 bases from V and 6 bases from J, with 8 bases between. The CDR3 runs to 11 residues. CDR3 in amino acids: CASSPMGEQYF. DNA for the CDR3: TGTGCCAGCAGTCCGATGGGCGAGCAGTACTTC.

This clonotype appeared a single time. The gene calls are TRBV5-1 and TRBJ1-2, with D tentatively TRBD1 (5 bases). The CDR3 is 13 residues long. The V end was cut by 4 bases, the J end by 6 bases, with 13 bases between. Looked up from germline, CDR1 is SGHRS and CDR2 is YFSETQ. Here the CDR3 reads CASSPGPLNGYTF. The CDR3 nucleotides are TGCGCCAGCAGCCCGGGACCCTTGAATGGCTACACCTTC. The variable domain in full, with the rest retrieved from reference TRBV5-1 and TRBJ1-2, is KAGVTQTPRYLIKTRGQQVTLSCSPISGHRSVSWYQQTPGQGLQFLFEYFSETQRNKGNFPGRFSGRQFSNSRSEMNVSTLELGDSALYLCASSPGPLNGYTFGSGTRLTVV.

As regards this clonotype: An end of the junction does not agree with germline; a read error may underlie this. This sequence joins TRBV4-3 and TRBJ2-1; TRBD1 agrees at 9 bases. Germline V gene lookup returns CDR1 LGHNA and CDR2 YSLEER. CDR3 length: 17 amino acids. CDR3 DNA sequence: TGCGCCAGCAGCCAAGAGACAGGGGGTTTCTCCAACAATGAGCAGTTCTTC. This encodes CASSQETGGFSNNEQFF.

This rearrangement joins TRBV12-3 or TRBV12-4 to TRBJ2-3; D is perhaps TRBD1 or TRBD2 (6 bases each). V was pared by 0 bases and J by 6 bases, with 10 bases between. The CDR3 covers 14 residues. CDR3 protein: CASSLAGGRDTQYF. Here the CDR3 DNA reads TGTGCCAGCAGTTTAGCGGGGGGCAGGGATACGCAGTATTTT.

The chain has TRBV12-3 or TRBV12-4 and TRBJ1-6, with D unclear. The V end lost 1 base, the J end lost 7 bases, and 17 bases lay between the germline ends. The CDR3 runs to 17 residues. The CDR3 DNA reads TGTGCCAGCAGTTTAGACGACCCGGGCCTAGGGAATTCACCCCTCCACTTT. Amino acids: CASSLDDPGLGNSPLHF.

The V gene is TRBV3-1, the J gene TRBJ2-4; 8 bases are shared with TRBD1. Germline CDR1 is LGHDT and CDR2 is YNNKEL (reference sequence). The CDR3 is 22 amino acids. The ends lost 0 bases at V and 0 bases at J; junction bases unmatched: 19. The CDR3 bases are TGTGCCAGCAGCCAAGATGACGGACAGGGCGCGAACCGCGATCTAGCCAAAAACATTCAGTACTTC. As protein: CASSQDDGQGANRDLAKNIQYF.